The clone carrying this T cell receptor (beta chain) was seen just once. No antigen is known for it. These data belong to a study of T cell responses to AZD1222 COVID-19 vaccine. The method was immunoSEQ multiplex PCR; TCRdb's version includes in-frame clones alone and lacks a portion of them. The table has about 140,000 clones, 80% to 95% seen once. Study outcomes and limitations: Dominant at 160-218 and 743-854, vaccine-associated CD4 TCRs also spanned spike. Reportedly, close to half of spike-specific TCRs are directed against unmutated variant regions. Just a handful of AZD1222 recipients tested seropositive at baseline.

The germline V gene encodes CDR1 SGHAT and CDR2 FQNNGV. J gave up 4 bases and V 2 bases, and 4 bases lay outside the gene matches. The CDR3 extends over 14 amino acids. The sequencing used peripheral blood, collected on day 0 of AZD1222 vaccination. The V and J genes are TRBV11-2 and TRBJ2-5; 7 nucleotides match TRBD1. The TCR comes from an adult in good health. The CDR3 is CASSLMSGGETQYF. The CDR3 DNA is TGTGCCAGCAGCTTAATGTCAGGGGGAGAGACCCAGTACTTC. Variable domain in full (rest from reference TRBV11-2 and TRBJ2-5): EAGVAQSPRYKIIEKRQSVAFWCNPISGHATLYWYQQILGQGPKLLIQFQNNGVVDDSQLPKDRFSAERLKGVDSTLKIQPAKLEDSAVYLCASSLMSGGETQYFGPGTRLLVL.